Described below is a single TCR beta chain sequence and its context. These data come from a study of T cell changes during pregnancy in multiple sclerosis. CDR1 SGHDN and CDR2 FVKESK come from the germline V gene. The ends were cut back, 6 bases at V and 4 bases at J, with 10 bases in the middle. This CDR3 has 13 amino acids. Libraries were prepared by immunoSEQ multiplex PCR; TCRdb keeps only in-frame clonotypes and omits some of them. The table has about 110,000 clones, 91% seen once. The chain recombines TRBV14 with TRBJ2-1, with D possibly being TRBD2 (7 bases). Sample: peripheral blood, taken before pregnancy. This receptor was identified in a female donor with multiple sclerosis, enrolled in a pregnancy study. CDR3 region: CASRGGDYNEQFF. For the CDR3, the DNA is TGTGCCAGCAGAGGGGGGGATTACAATGAGCAGTTCTTC.